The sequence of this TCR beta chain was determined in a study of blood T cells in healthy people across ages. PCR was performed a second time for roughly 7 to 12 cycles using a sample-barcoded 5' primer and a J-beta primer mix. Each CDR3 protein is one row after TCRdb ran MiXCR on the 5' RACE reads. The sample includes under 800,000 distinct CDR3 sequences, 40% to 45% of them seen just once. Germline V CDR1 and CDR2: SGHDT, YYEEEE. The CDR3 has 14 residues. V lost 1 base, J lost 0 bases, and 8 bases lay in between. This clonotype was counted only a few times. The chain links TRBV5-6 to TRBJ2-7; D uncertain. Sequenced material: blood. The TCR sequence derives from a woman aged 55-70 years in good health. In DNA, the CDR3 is TGTGCCAGCAGCTTGCGTCGGAACTCCTACGAGCAGTACTTC. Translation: CASSLRRNSYEQYF. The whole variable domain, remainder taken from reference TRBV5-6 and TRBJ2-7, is DAGVTQSPTHLIKTRGQQVTLRCSPKSGHDTVSWYQQALGQGPQFIFQYYEEEERQRGNFPDRFSGHQFPNYSSELNVNALLLGDSALYLCASSLRRNSYEQYFGPGTRLTVT.